The rows below give T cell receptor beta chains drawn from one sample of a study of cytomegalovirus exposure and HLA in healthy donors. Only in-frame clones appear in the TCRdb table, and some are missing; sequencing was by immunoSEQ multiplex PCR. The table includes around 150,000 clones, roughly four fifths detected once. Sequencing was carried out using PBMCs. These receptors all stem from a woman aged 45-59 years in good health and CMV-seropositive. The CDR3 runs from the conserved cysteine through the conserved F or W. Each record gives: clone size, J gene, V gene, D gene, CDR3 DNA, CDR3 protein. The D gene is left open where the match is weak. Clone sizes are given selectively: once, few, many, or a class where the clone is expanded.

NA TRBJ2-7 TRBV10-3 TRBD1 TGTGCCATCAGTGCGACAGGGTGGGCCTACGAGCAGTACTTC CAISATGWAYEQYF
NA TRBJ2-5 TRBV7-8 NA TGTGCCAGCAGTTCAAGAATCGGGGAAAACCAGTACTTC CASSSRIGENQYF
NA TRBJ2-7 TRBV25-1 TRBD1 TGTGCCAGCACTGGCCTGGGGGGACAGGGGGCTTACGAGCAGTACTTC CASTGLGGQGAYEQYF
NA TRBJ1-4 TRBV5-1 TRBD1 TGCGCCAGCAGCTCAGCCGGGACAGGGGACGAAAAACTGTTTTTT CASSSAGTGDEKLFF
NA TRBJ1-1 TRBV18 TRBD1 TGTGCCAGCTCACCACAGGGGGCCGGAATGAACACTGAAGCTTTCTTT CASSPQGAGMNTEAFF
NA TRBJ2-2 TRBV18 NA TGTGCCAGCTCACCACCGTACAGGGCAGGCACCGGGGAGCTGTTTTTT CASSPPYRAGTGELFF
NA TRBJ1-4 TRBV27 TRBD1 TGTGCCAGCAGTTTATTCGCAGGGGGCGGGATTAATGAAAAACTGTTTTTT CASSLFAGGGINEKLFF
NA TRBJ2-5 TRBV27 NA TGTGCCAGCAGCCTACGGTACCAAGAGACCCAGTACTTC CASSLRYQETQYF
NA TRBJ1-1 TRBV30 NA TGTGCCTGGAATGAGAACTGGGGCGCTGAAGCTTTCTTT CAWNENWGAEAFF
NA TRBJ2-3 TRBV2 NA TGTGCCAGCAAGGGCAGGGCAGATACGCAGTATTTT CASKGRADTQYF
NA TRBJ2-1 TRBV7-9 NA TGTGCCAGCAGCTTGGCGGAGGGCCGCAATGAGCAGTTCTTC CASSLAEGRNEQFF
NA TRBJ2-3 TRBV7-6 NA TGTGCCAGCAGCGTATTTAGCGGTGCAGATACGCAGTATTTT CASSVFSGADTQYF
NA TRBJ2-7 TRBV5-1 TRBD1 TGCGCCAGCAGCTCCGGACAGGGTAGGCACGAGCAGTACTTC CASSSGQGRHEQYF
NA TRBJ2-7 TRBV7-7 TRBD1 TGTGCTAGCAGCTTCTTCAAACGGTGGGACAGCACCTACGAGCAGTACTTC CASSFFKRWDSTYEQYF
NA TRBJ2-5 TRBV5-4 NA TGTGCCAGCAGCTTGAGACGGAGCGGTCCACAAGAGACCCAGTACTTC CASSLRRSGPQETQYF
NA TRBJ2-5 TRBV2 TRBD2 TGTGCCAGCAGGCTAGCGGTAAAAGAGACCCAGTACTTC CASRLAVKETQYF
NA TRBJ1-2 TRBV30 TRBD1 TGTGCCTGGAGTAGGGGACAGGGGATACATGGCTACACCTTC CAWSRGQGIHGYTF
few TRBJ2-7 TRBV9 TRBD2 TGTGCCAGCAGCCGAAGCGGGGGGTCTTCCTACGAGCAGTACTTC CASSRSGGSSYEQYF
NA TRBJ2-3 TRBV28 NA TGTGCCAGCAGTCCGTATATCGGGACAGATACGCAGTATTTT CASSPYIGTDTQYF
NA TRBJ2-4 TRBV5-1 NA TGCGCCAGCAGCTCGGAGGGGGCAGGCATTCAGTACTTC CASSSEGAGIQYF
NA TRBJ1-2 TRBV5-1 TRBD1 TGCGCCAGCAGCTTGCAGGGGGGTCTTTATGGCTACACCTTC CASSLQGGLYGYTF
NA TRBJ2-3 TRBV7-2 NA TGTGCCAGCAGCTTAATGGGGGCTAGCACAGATACGCAGTATTTT CASSLMGASTDTQYF
once TRBJ2-7 TRBV6-6 NA TGTGCCAGCTCGATAGGGGTAAACTACGAGCAGTACTTC CASSIGVNYEQYF
few TRBJ1-1 TRBV10-3 TRBD1 TGTGCCATCAGTCGGTTACAGGGGGGCGACGTAGCTTTCTTT CAISRLQGGDVAFF
once TRBJ2-7 TRBV19 NA TGTGCCAGTAGTATAGGTGGGAGGAGTTCCTACGAGCAGTACTTC CASSIGGRSSYEQYF
NA TRBJ2-5 TRBV7-9 NA TGTTCCAGCAGCTTAATGGCGAACAGACCAAATGAGACCCAGTACTTC CSSSLMANRPNETQYF
NA TRBJ1-6 TRBV15 NA TGTGCCACCAGCAGACAGGGATTGCAACCTTATAATTCACCCCTCCACTTT CATSRQGLQPYNSPLHF
NA TRBJ1-2 TRBV20-1 NA TGCAGTGCCAGGTTCGACTATGGCTACACCTTC CSARFDYGYTF
NA TRBJ1-1 TRBV10-1 NA TGCGCCAGCAGTGCTACCTACCAGGGGATGAACACTGAAGCTTTCTTT CASSATYQGMNTEAFF
NA TRBJ2-5 TRBV30 NA TGTGCCTGGAGTAGGGGGTTGAATAGGGAGACCCAGTACTTC CAWSRGLNRETQYF
NA TRBJ2-7 TRBV2 TRBD1 TGTGCCAGCAGTGGTAAGCAAGGGACAGTGGGCTACGAGCAGTACTTC CASSGKQGTVGYEQYF
once TRBJ1-1 TRBV29-1 NA TGCAGCGTATCCCACGGACAGACTGAAGCTTTCTTT CSVSHGQTEAFF
NA TRBJ1-4 TRBV25-1 TRBD1 TGTGCCAGCAGTGAAGGGTGGCAGGGGGCAGGTGAAAAACTGTTTTTT CASSEGWQGAGEKLFF
NA TRBJ1-1 TRBV6-1 TRBD1 TGTGCCAGCAGTGAACCGACAGGGGGCGCTGAAGCTTTCTTT CASSEPTGGAEAFF
NA TRBJ1-1 TRBV7-2 NA TGTGCCAGCAGCCCTTACGGGGGGGACACTGAAGCTTTCTTT CASSPYGGDTEAFF
few TRBJ2-5 TRBV4-2 TRBD1 TGTGCCAGCAGCCAAGATCCCGGGACAGGCCAGACCCAGTACTTC CASSQDPGTGQTQYF
NA TRBJ2-7 TRBV13 NA TGTGCCAGCAGCTCCCTCGGTGGTTTGGGGGAGGGGGGCAACGAGCAGTACTTC CASSSLGGLGEGGNEQYF
NA TRBJ2-2 TRBV29-1 NA TGCAGCGTTGAGAGGACAGCATCGAACACCGGGGAGCTGTTTTTT CSVERTASNTGELFF
few TRBJ2-7 TRBV7-2 NA TGTGCCAGCAGCCCAGAGACAGGACCCTTGGAGCAGTACTTC CASSPETGPLEQYF
NA TRBJ1-1 TRBV6-1 NA TGTGCCAGCAGTGATAGGGCAGGGGCCACTGAAGCTTTCTTT CASSDRAGATEAFF
NA TRBJ1-2 TRBV2 NA TGTGCCAGCAGTGAAGCGCGGCACTATGGCTACACCTTC CASSEARHYGYTF
NA TRBJ1-1 TRBV27 NA TGTGCCAGCAGTGCTTTTGCGAGACAGGTAGATACTGAAGCTTTCTTT CASSAFARQVDTEAFF
NA TRBJ1-5 TRBV28 NA TGTGCCAGCAGTTCTATACAGGCGAATCAGCCCCAGCATTTT CASSSIQANQPQHF
NA TRBJ1-1 TRBV10-3 NA TGTGCCATCAGCCCACAGGGCTACACTGAAGCTTTCTTT CAISPQGYTEAFF
NA TRBJ2-7 TRBV9 TRBD1 TGTGCCAGCAGCGGATTCTCCGGGGACAGGATCTACGAGCAGTACTTC CASSGFSGDRIYEQYF
NA TRBJ1-1 TRBV4-3 TRBD1 TGCGCCAGCAGCCAAGTTGGGACAGGGGCTGAAGCTTTCTTT CASSQVGTGAEAFF
once TRBJ2-7 TRBV9 NA TGTGCCAGCAGCGTAGCCCCATCCTACGAGCAGTACTTC CASSVAPSYEQYF
NA TRBJ1-2 TRBV4-3 TRBD1 TGCGCCAGCAGCCAAGACTCTGGAGCAGGGGGGTATGTCGGCTACACCTTC CASSQDSGAGGYVGYTF